The next 2 T cell receptor beta chains were all read from a single sample in a study of response to subunit inactivated influenza vaccine (dated by TCRdb to 2017 to 2018). Libraries were constructed by RT-PCR. TCRdb lists the instrument as Illumina HiSeq 2500. Through fastp at Q25 and MiXCR, TCRdb rebuilt clones from the public reads, retaining in-frame beta chains. Entries are consolidated by CDR3 protein sequence, retaining the most common genes and DNA. The sample has hundreds of thousands of distinct CDR3 sequences on record, about 14% of them singletons. The ten largest make up 6% to 9.5% of the sample. This specimen was PBMCs from blood, taken 14 to 15 days before vaccination. Receptors were obtained from a man between 50 and 59 years old who received an inactivated influenza vaccine. Donor details come from another sample of the same person, matched by shared clones.

This clonotype was seen a few times. The chain combines TRBV7-8 with TRBJ1-1, with D possibly matching TRBD1 (6 bases). With 5 bases removed from V and 8 bases from J, the gap between germline ends came to 9 bases. The CDR3 loop spans 11 amino acids. Germline V gene sequence: CDR1 SGHVS, CDR2 FQNEAQ. The CDR3 is CASSMGTEAFF. CDR3 DNA: TGTGCCAGCAGCATGGGGACAGAAGCTTTCTTT.

This clonotype was picked up many times. The V gene is TRBV6-2 or TRBV6-3, the J gene TRBJ2-1; TRBD2 aligns across 9 bases. V lost 8 bases to trimming and J lost 9 bases; unmatched junction nucleotides: 8. From germline, CDR1 is MNHEY and CDR2 SVGEGT. The CDR3 runs 13 residues. The CDR3 nucleotides read TGTGCCAGCTCCGGGACTAGCCAGTCTGAGCAGTTCTTC. Its translation: CASSGTSQSEQFF.